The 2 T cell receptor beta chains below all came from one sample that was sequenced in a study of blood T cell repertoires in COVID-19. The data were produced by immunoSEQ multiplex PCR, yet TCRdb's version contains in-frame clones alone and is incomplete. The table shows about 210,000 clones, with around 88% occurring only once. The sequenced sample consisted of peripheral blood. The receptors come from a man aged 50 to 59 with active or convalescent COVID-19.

CDR3 loop: CASSYSSGTGRTF. The CDR3 DNA is TGTGCCAGCAGTTACTCTTCCGGGACAGGTCGCACCTTC. V gene TRBV6-6 combines with J gene TRBJ1-2; 8 nucleotides line up with TRBD1. The germline V gene encodes CDR1 MNHNY and CDR2 SVGAGI (reference sequence). This CDR3 contains 13 residues. V trimming: 0 bases; J trimming: 13 bases; junction bases outside the gene matches: 7.

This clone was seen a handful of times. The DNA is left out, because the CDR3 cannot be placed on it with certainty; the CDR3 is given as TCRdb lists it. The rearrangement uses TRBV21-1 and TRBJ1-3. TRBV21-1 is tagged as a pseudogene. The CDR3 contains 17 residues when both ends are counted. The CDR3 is CASSKESGVGYGNTIYF.